Sequencing of this T cell receptor beta chain was carried out in a study of T cell changes during pregnancy in multiple sclerosis. There are 13 residues in the CDR3. Germline V gene lookup returns CDR1 SGHVS and CDR2 FNYEAQ. V lost 5 bases, J lost 7 bases, and 7 bases stayed unmatched. The protocol was immunoSEQ multiplex PCR, while the TCRdb copy is restricted to in-frame clones and leaves out a portion. Of approximately 60,000 clones detected, about 94% appear once; the ten largest clones hold 3.2%. The chain carries TRBV7-6 and TRBJ2-7; 8 bases align to TRBD1. This sequence was found in a female donor with multiple sclerosis, enrolled in a pregnancy study. Material: CD8+ T cells from peripheral blood mononuclear cells, obtained in the second trimester of pregnancy. The CDR3 sequence: CASSGTGIGEQYF. CDR3 nucleotides: TGTGCCAGCAGCGGGACAGGAATCGGAGAGCAGTACTTC.